These T cell receptor beta chains were read from a single sample in a study of T cell changes during pregnancy in multiple sclerosis. TCRdb keeps only in-frame clones here, not all; method: immunoSEQ multiplex PCR. The sample has tens of thousands of clones; 91% are singletons. Material: CD4+ T cells from peripheral blood mononuclear cells, obtained in the third trimester of pregnancy. The receptors originated from a female donor in good health, enrolled as a control in a pregnancy study. Both conserved end residues are part of each CDR3. D genes are given only for firm matches. The size field is filled for only some rows; it gives once, few, many or a size class.

cdr3_aa	cdr3_nt	v_call	j_call	d_call	clone_size
CSGVTGYANTGELFF	TGCAGCGGGGTAACGGGATACGCGAACACCGGGGAGCTGTTTTTT	TRBV29-1	TRBJ2-2	.	.
CASSIQQGWNEKLFF	TGTGCCAGCAGCATACAGCAGGGTTGGAATGAAAAACTGTTTTTT	TRBV7-2	TRBJ1-4	.	.
CASSVGQTGSYGYTF	TGTGCCAGCAGCGTAGGTCAGACAGGGAGCTATGGCTACACCTTC	TRBV9	TRBJ1-2	TRBD1	.
CASSYRGGMNTEAFF	TGTGCCAGCAGTTACAGGGGCGGAATGAACACTGAAGCTTTCTTT	TRBV6-5	TRBJ1-1	.	once
CASRQQGAGEKLFF	TGTGCCAGCAGACAGCAGGGGGCCGGGGAAAAACTGTTTTTT	TRBV27	TRBJ1-4	TRBD1	.
CASSLGLLQETQYF	TGCGCCAGCAGCTTGGGACTACTTCAAGAGACCCAGTACTTC	TRBV5-1	TRBJ2-5	.	once
CAWSVNIQADTQYF	TGTGCCTGGAGTGTAAACATACAGGCAGATACGCAGTATTTT	TRBV30	TRBJ2-3	.	.
CASSSAKSRGEKLFF	TGTGCCAGCAGCTCAGCCAAGTCTCGCGGTGAAAAACTGTTTTTT	TRBV5-4	TRBJ1-4	.	.
CASSQETSGVETQYF	TGTGCCAGCAGCCAAGAAACTAGCGGGGTTGAGACCCAGTACTTC	TRBV4-2	TRBJ2-5	TRBD2	.
CASTPVIGASGEQYF	TGTGCCAGTACCCCAGTGATAGGGGCAAGTGGGGAGCAGTACTTC	TRBV19	TRBJ2-7	.	.
CASSQPTAANYGYTF	TGCGCCAGCAGCCAGCCGACAGCAGCTAACTATGGCTACACCTTC	TRBV4-3	TRBJ1-2	.	.
CASSLTGTGGYEAFF	TGTGCCAGCAGCCTTACCGGGACAGGGGGCTACGAAGCTTTCTTT	TRBV11-3	TRBJ1-1	TRBD1	.
CASSPYPAGTGAGNTIYF	TGTGCCAGCAGCCCCTACCCTGCGGGAACGGGAGCTGGAAACACCATATATTTT	TRBV7-6	TRBJ1-3	.	.
CASSIGQGNRYYEQYF	TGTGCCAGCAGCATTGGACAGGGGAACCGATACTACGAGCAGTACTTC	TRBV11-2	TRBJ2-7	TRBD1	.
CASSLVGDFNYGYTF	TGTGCCAGCAGCTTGGTAGGGGATTTTAACTATGGCTACACCTTC	TRBV5-5	TRBJ1-2	.	.
CASSYPGDSPLHF	TGTGCCAGCAGTTACCCAGGGGATTCACCCCTCCACTTT	TRBV6-5	TRBJ1-6	.	few
CASSEGPGTPPDTQYF	TGTGCCAGCAGTGAAGGGCCAGGGACTCCCCCAGATACGCAGTATTTT	TRBV2	TRBJ2-3	.	.
CASSAWTGVEAFF	TGTGCCAGCAGCGCCTGGACAGGGGTAGAAGCTTTCTTT	TRBV11-3	TRBJ1-1	TRBD1	.
CAGQGVNYGYTF	TGTGCCGGTCAGGGGGTTAACTATGGCTACACCTTC	TRBV6-5	TRBJ1-2	TRBD1	once
CATSRGGQGNTEAFF	TGTGCCACCAGCAGAGGGGGGCAGGGGAACACTGAAGCTTTCTTT	TRBV15	TRBJ1-1	.	.
CAWSTSGVGYTF	TGTGCCTGGAGTACCTCGGGGGTCGGCTACACCTTC	TRBV30	TRBJ1-2	.	.
CASSPREGFEAFF	TGTGCCAGCAGCCCCCGGGAGGGGTTTGAAGCTTTCTTT	TRBV9	TRBJ1-1	.	.
CASRDRGGNQPQHF	TGTGCCAGCAGGGACAGGGGAGGCAATCAGCCCCAGCATTTT	TRBV6-1	TRBJ1-5	TRBD1	.
CASSIEGSSYNSPLHF	TGTGCCAGTAGTATAGAAGGGAGCTCCTATAATTCACCCCTCCACTTT	TRBV19	TRBJ1-6	.	.
CASSYSARASNTEAFF	TGTGCCAGCAGTTACTCTGCCAGGGCCTCGAACACTGAAGCTTTCTTT	TRBV6-5	TRBJ1-1	.	.
CASSTYRGNTEAFF	TGTGCCAGTAGTACCTACAGGGGTAACACTGAAGCTTTCTTT	TRBV19	TRBJ1-1	TRBD1	.
CASSQWETPGTDTQYF	TGTGCCAGCAGCCAATGGGAGACTCCCGGCACAGATACGCAGTATTTT	TRBV7-9	TRBJ2-3	.	.
CASSLRESGGFAEQYF	TGTGCCAGCAGCTTACGGGAGTCAGGGGGCTTCGCCGAGCAGTACTTC	TRBV7-8	TRBJ2-7	TRBD1	.
CASSEIQGAIHTQYF	TGTGCCAGCAGTGAAATACAGGGGGCAATTCATACGCAGTATTTT	TRBV2	TRBJ2-3	TRBD1	.
CASTTTSGGANEQFF	TGTGCCAGTACCACGACTAGCGGGGGGGCCAATGAGCAGTTCTTC	TRBV19	TRBJ2-1	TRBD2	.
CASSVGGDPNSPLHF	TGTGCCAGCAGCGTAGGGGGGGACCCTAATTCACCCCTCCACTTT	TRBV9	TRBJ1-6	.	once
CASSMQSSSYEQYF	TGTGCCAGTAGTATGCAGTCCAGCTCCTACGAGCAGTACTTC	TRBV19	TRBJ2-7	.	.
CAGGRGSSTGELFF	TGTGCCGGGGGGAGAGGGTCCAGCACCGGGGAGCTGTTTTTT	TRBV2	TRBJ2-2	.	.
CASSLGTGGYEKLFF	TGCGCCAGCAGCTTGGGGACAGGGGGGTATGAAAAACTGTTTTTT	TRBV5-1	TRBJ1-4	TRBD1	.
CAWSPGGGVRNEKLFF	TGTGCCTGGAGTCCGGGAGGGGGAGTACGCAATGAAAAACTGTTTTTT	TRBV30	TRBJ1-4	.	.
CASSPAGQGNTEAFF	TGTGCCAGCAGCCCCGCGGGACAGGGTAACACTGAAGCTTTCTTT	TRBV4-2	TRBJ1-1	TRBD1	.
CASSVVEGAQYF	TGTGCCAGCAGCGTAGTCGAGGGGGCGCAGTACTTC	TRBV9	TRBJ2-5	TRBD1	.
CASRQPGLPGGEQYF	TGTGCCAGCAGGCAGCCGGGACTCCCGGGAGGCGAGCAGTACTTC	TRBV6-6	TRBJ2-7	TRBD2	.
CASSKQPGHTATNEKLFF	TGTGCCAGCAGTAAACAACCGGGACATACTGCAACTAATGAAAAACTGTTTTTT	TRBV9	TRBJ1-4	.	.
CASSLALVGVTDTQYF	TGCGCCAGCAGCCTCGCTTTAGTTGGAGTCACAGATACGCAGTATTTT	TRBV4-1	TRBJ2-3	.	once
CASSLEETSGLAKNIQYF	TGCGCCAGCAGCTTGGAGGAGACTAGCGGTTTAGCCAAAAACATTCAGTACTTC	TRBV5-1	TRBJ2-4	TRBD2	.
CASSPGQYGYTF	TGTGCCAGCAGCCCCGGACAGTATGGCTACACCTTC	TRBV11-3	TRBJ1-2	.	.
CASSPGTRSGNTIYF	TGTGCCAGCAGCCCAGGGACTCGCTCTGGAAACACCATATATTTT	TRBV13	TRBJ1-3	.	.
CASSQDRGAGEYGYTF	TGTGCCAGCAGCCAAGATAGGGGCGCAGGGGAGTATGGCTACACCTTC	TRBV4-2	TRBJ1-2	.	.
CAWTGGLNQPQHF	TGTGCCTGGACAGGGGGCTTGAATCAGCCCCAGCATTTT	TRBV30	TRBJ1-5	TRBD1	.
CASSLAPLAGGSYEQYF	TGTGCCAGCAGCTTAGCGCCACTAGCGGGGGGCTCCTACGAGCAGTACTTC	TRBV7-2	TRBJ2-7	TRBD2	.
CASSQDPEAALYNEQFF	TGTGCCAGCAGCCAAGATCCAGAGGCAGCCCTTTACAATGAGCAGTTCTTC	TRBV4-2	TRBJ2-1	.	once
CASSWGDSPLHF	TGTGCCAGCAGTTGGGGAGATTCACCCCTCCACTTT	TRBV6-5	TRBJ1-6	.	.
CASSAIDRGNTEAFF	TGTGCCAGCAGCGCAATTGACAGGGGGAACACTGAAGCTTTCTTT	TRBV5-5	TRBJ1-1	TRBD1	.
CASSQVDGEPYGYTF	TGTGCCAGCAGCCAAGTCGACGGGGAGCCTTATGGCTACACCTTC	TRBV4-2	TRBJ1-2	.	once
CASSIFWEGNTEAFF	TGTGCCAGTAGTATTTTTTGGGAGGGGAACACTGAAGCTTTCTTT	TRBV19	TRBJ1-1	.	once
CASSQDTGQGKEKLFF	TGCGCCAGCAGCCAAGATACCGGACAGGGGAAAGAAAAACTGTTTTTT	TRBV4-3	TRBJ1-4	TRBD1	.